In this sample, the clone carrying this T cell receptor beta chain turned up once. These data are taken from a study of shared clonotypes between healthy human individuals. Generated by immunoSEQ multiplex PCR, the TCRdb table keeps only in-frame clones and is missing some. The data contain roughly 680,000 clones, 55% to 75% of them singletons. Looked up from germline, CDR1 is LNHDA and CDR2 is SQIVND (reference sequence). V was clipped by 3 bases and J by 6 bases, with 12 bases between them. The CDR3 loop spans 14 amino acids. This TCR was sampled from a woman under 40 in good health. The sample consisted of memory CD4+ T cells sorted from blood. Subset defined: CD45RA-negative fraction. The chain carries TRBV19 and TRBJ2-1, with unresolved D. The CDR3, as DNA: TGTGCCAGTAGTATCCAAGAGGCTAGCAATGAGCAGTTCTTC. Amino acid sequence: CASSIQEASNEQFF.